This record covers a single T cell receptor beta chain. The antigen it binds to is not known. Base-call qualities are not available, and no considerably larger clone is one nucleotide away. The entry originates in a study of T cells in Graves' hyperthyroidism and ophthalmopathy (dated by TCRdb to about 2019). Concerning the study at large: Peripheral blood samples were taken at initial diagnosis, before any treatment was given. A discovery cohort of roughly 100 patients, roughly 43 with Graves' ophthalmopathy and more than 55 with stable Graves' hyperthyroidism, was used to find distinguishing TCR V-J signatures. Prospective prediction of ophthalmopathy was tested in an independent validation cohort of fewer than 20 hyperthyroidism patients and 17 patients who later progressed to ophthalmopathy. The roughly 100 discovery patients were randomly split 7:3 into training and test sets. The study also compared thyroid tissue and blood T-cell repertoires from a handful of Graves' hyperthyroidism patients. Once sampling was done, hyperthyroidism patients were given methimazole at a starting dose of 30 mg daily, whereas ophthalmopathy patients were given high-dose intravenous methylprednisolone. The paper reports TCR Vbeta CDR3 sequencing of 130 to 150 peripheral blood samples: approximately 41 ophthalmopathy, around 80 hyperthyroidism and around 17 progressor patients. Paper-wide results and their limitations: Sample size was not statistically predetermined, and investigators were not blinded to group allocation. A model built on a 13 V-J signature distinguished ophthalmopathy from stable hyperthyroidism, reaching 87.88% sensitivity and about 81% specificity in cross-validation and 80%/75% in testing. During validation, the model predicted progression to ophthalmopathy a median of about 6.3 months ahead of onset, with roughly 65% sensitivity and about 72% specificity. Most expanded thyroid clonotypes (frequency above 0.001) were also detected in blood, suggesting blood repertoires may reflect thyroid immune responses.

A patient counted as having stable Graves' hyperthyroidism if no progression to ophthalmopathy occurred over 18 months of follow-up. Hyperthyroidism patients were newly diagnosed, had a disease duration of under 2 months, and were aged 18 to 65 years. Exclusion was applied to patients with uncontrolled infections, other autoimmune diseases, pregnancy or lactation. Diagnoses relied on clinical symptoms, serum thyroxine and TRAb, thyroid ultrasound and orbital computed tomography. PBMCs were separated from under 12 ml of fresh peripheral blood using Ficoll-Paque density gradient centrifugation. Total RNA was extracted using Trizol reagent, and RNA quality was assessed on an Agilent 2100 Bioanalyzer. TCR beta CDR3 regions were amplified from RNA transcripts. The TCR CDR3 was subjected to a first round of RT-PCR using the HTBI primer set and the Qiagen OneStep RT-PCR kit. Libraries were constructed in a second round of multiplex PCR, after which size selection and purification were performed. Libraries were sequenced paired-end with 100 bp reads on an Illumina HiSeq2000. The study's own analysis went as follows. SOAPnuke was used to process the raw data, with reads discarded if the reads contained adapters or uncalled bases, had a mean Phred below 15, or lacked an exact constant-primer or identifier match. COPE v1.2.5 was used to merge high-quality paired reads, and clonotypes were defined as unique nucleotide sequences. MiTCR v1.1 was used to align the clonotypes against IMGT TRBV, TRBD and TRBJ reference segments. Only V-J combinations with frequency above 0.0001, covering approximately 99% of repertoires, were analysed. The TCS score was defined as F50 (clonal expansion) divided by E x V (chaos), with BLOSUM62-based TCRdist calculated between CDR3 peptides within each V-J. Welch's t-statistics and random forest reduced around 510 V-J features to roughly 13, which were used in a naive Bayes classifier (R e1071). The similarity between thyroid and blood repertoires was quantified using the Morisita-Horn index. TCRdb redid the processing of the public reads, applying fastp at Q25 and MiXCR, and retained in-frame beta chains. Each entry merges the rows of one CDR3 protein and shows their most common DNA and genes. TCRdb, rather than the study authors, made the V and J calls. In all, the sample holds hundreds of thousands of distinct CDR3 sequences, and 35% to 40% of those were seen once. The top ten hold 7.5% to 9.5% of the sample.

Trimming at the junction amounts to 0 bases on V and 0 bases on J, and the germline ends lie 10 bases apart. As encoded in the germline V gene, CDR1 is SGHRS while CDR2 is YFSETQ. Its CDR3 holds 15 amino acids, cysteine through phenylalanine. This entry keeps only the CDR3 DNA: 45 bases, framed from base 1. The clonotype was recovered from a man aged 18 to 35 with Graves' hyperthyroidism. Sequenced input: blood. The chain uses TRBV5-1 and TRBJ2-7, with the D gene too uncertain to name. This receptor has the CDR3 CASSLAPDTSYEQYF. DNA sequence: TGCGCCAGCAGCTTGGCCCCCGACACCTCCTACGAGCAGTACTTC.